This entry concerns a single T cell receptor beta chain. No antigen is known for it. This specimen comes from a study of beta chain features in type 1 diabetes. CDR1 and CDR2 from the germline V gene are SGDLS and YYNGEE. V shed 6 bases and J 2 bases; nucleotides not matched to a gene: 15. The CDR3 spans 18 residues. Overall study findings and caveats: Patients and controls would share equally any PCR tilt toward shorter templates.

All of the isolated RNA was reverse transcribed, so expressed TCRB transcripts were sequenced. Profiled with immunoSEQ multiplex PCR; TCRdb holds only in-frame clones, not every one. The table includes over 500,000 clones, 15% detected once. Sequenced input: naive CD4+ T cells from blood. This sequence was found in a man between 18 and 29 years old in good health. V and J are TRBV9 and TRBJ2-3; TRBD2 agrees at 10 bases. This chain's CDR3 is CASTSTSGNSRFTDTQYF. The CDR3 DNA reads as TGTGCCAGCACCAGTACTAGCGGGAATTCTAGATTCACAGATACGCAGTATTTT.